This TCR beta chain was recorded in a study of spatial heterogeneity in lung cancer. The CDR3 sequence is 13 residues long. Germline CDR1 is SGHDN and CDR2 is FVKESK. The V and J ends lost 4 bases and 8 bases respectively, with 12 bases between them. This clonotype was recorded many times. Stated time point: sample taken at primary tumor resection. Whole RNA, isolated from tumor, nontumor lung or frozen PBMC, was sequenced without prior sorting. TCRdb passed the 5' RACE reads through MiXCR, listing each CDR3 protein once. The sample contains roughly 25,000 distinct CDR3 sequences, around 13% of which appear only once.

This TCR derives from a female donor with early-stage non-small cell lung cancer. V usage is TRBV14 and J usage is TRBJ2-1, with TRBD2 as a possible D gene (5 bases). The starting material was PBMCs, obtained at surgery. The CDR3 DNA follows: TGTGCCAGCAGCCCCCGGGCGGGCTATGAGCAGTTCTTC. Amino acids: CASSPRAGYEQFF.